The following is a T cell receptor beta chain sequence with its context. The antigen remains unidentified. The data originate from a study of beta chain features in type 1 diabetes. V lost 2 bases and J lost 4; bases outside the gene matches: 7. From germline, CDR1 is SGHRS and CDR2 YFSETQ. The CDR3 is 15 residues long. Broader study findings: Researchers report that Type 1 diabetes patients had moderately but significantly shorter TCRB CDR3s across all four CD4+ subsets.

Since all of the isolated RNA was reverse transcribed, expressed TCRB transcripts were what got sequenced. Data came from immunoSEQ multiplex PCR; TCRdb stores just in-frame clones and leaves some out. This sample has a few hundred thousand clones, with 15% found just once. Sequencing input: naive CD4+ T cells from blood. The chain recombines TRBV5-1 with TRBJ2-7; 9 bases are shared with TRBD2. This sequence was found in a man aged 18-30 years with type 1 diabetes. CDR3 DNA: TGCGCCAGCAGCTTCCCCCCTAGCGGGGTTTACGAGCAGTACTTC. Amino acids: CASSFPPSGVYEQYF.